The 19 T cell receptor beta chains reported below all come from one sample, sequenced in a study of early T cells in non-severe SARS-CoV-2 infection. MiXCR, applied by TCRdb to the 5' RACE reads, yields one record per CDR3 protein. Here the sample spans some 110,000 distinct CDR3 sequences, about 16% being singletons. The sequencing sample was made of whole blood. Every receptor here comes from an adult who was a healthcare worker with PCR-confirmed SARS-CoV-2 infection or an uninfected control (not recorded which).

V gene TRBV6-6 combines with J gene TRBJ1-1; D is uncertain. The CDR3 contains 13 residues. In germline, CDR1 is MNHNY, CDR2 SVGAGI (reference sequence). The ends were cut back, 6 bases at V and 6 bases at J, with 14 bases in the middle. The CDR3 region is CASSPAGRSEAFF. CDR3 nucleotides: TGTGCCAGCAGCCCGGCAGGTCGATCTGAAGCTTTCTTT.

In the case of this clonotype: Relative to the germline gene, one junction end is altered; a read error may explain this. The chain carries TRBV29-1 and TRBJ2-7; no definite D call. The CDR3 runs to 11 residues. CDR1 is SQVTM, CDR2 ANQGSEA, per germline. In DNA form, the CDR3 reads TGCAGCGTGGAAGGGACCTACGAGCAGTACTTC. This sequence encodes CSVEGTYEQYF.

This clonotype appeared a few times. The chain is built from TRBV18 and TRBJ1-5; perhaps TRBD1 as D (5 bases). The CDR3 covers 14 residues. Germline assignment: CDR1 KGHSH and CDR2 LQKENI. Trimming removed 2 bases at V and 1 base at J, with 6 bases between. The CDR3 spells CASSPGGSNQPQHF. Written as DNA, the CDR3 is TGTGCCAGCTCACCAGGGGGGAGCAATCAGCCCCAGCATTTT.

This clonotype showed up just a few times. This chain uses TRBV12-3 or TRBV12-4 with TRBJ2-1, with D possibly matching TRBD1 (5 bases). The CDR3 is made up of 15 amino acids. V shed 1 base and J shed 5 bases, with 12 bases lying between them. The CDR3 here is CASSLGQPQHNEQFF. The CDR3 DNA sequence: TGTGCCAGCAGTTTAGGACAGCCCCAACACAATGAGCAGTTCTTC.

This clonotype was detected a few times. The chain carries TRBV11-2 and TRBJ2-4, with D possibly matching TRBD1 (6 bases). Germline V gene data show CDR1 as SGHAT and CDR2 as FQNNGV. This CDR3 has 11 residues. The V and J ends lost 8 bases and 8 bases respectively, with 10 bases between them. This CDR3 is CASGRGDIQYF. The CDR3, as DNA: TGTGCCAGCGGCAGGGGCGACATTCAGTACTTC.

The J gene is TRBJ1-5, the V gene TRBV29-1; D unclear. The germline V and J ends were trimmed by 6 bases and 5 bases, with 17 bases remaining between them. Germline CDR1 reads SQVTM; CDR2 reads ANQGSEA. The CDR3 spans 14 residues. The CDR3 region has the DNA TGCAGCGTCCTGGTGGGCGGAGGGCATCAGCCCCAGCATTTT. Amino acids: CSVLVGGGHQPQHF. The complete variable domain, with remaining parts taken from reference TRBV29-1 and TRBJ1-5, reads SAVISQKPSRDICQRGTSLTIQCQVDSQVTMMFWYRQQPGQSLTLIATANQGSEATYESGFVIDKFPISRPNLTFSTLTVSNMSPEDSSIYLCSVLVGGGHQPQHFGDGTRLSIL.

The chain joins TRBV12-3 or TRBV12-4 to TRBJ2-7, with 7 bases lining up with TRBD2. The CDR3 runs to 13 residues. V dropped 6 bases and J dropped 2; count of bases not matched to a gene: 4. The chain's CDR3 is CASSPGGTYEQYF. For the CDR3, the DNA is TGTGCCAGCAGCCCGGGGGGAACCTACGAGCAGTACTTC.

The CDR3 bases are TGTGCCAGCAGCGTAGAGATACTAGCGCCGCGGGAGCTGTTTTTT. Translation: CASSVEILAPRELFF. The chain has TRBV9 and TRBJ2-2, with 7 bases matching TRBD2. Germline V lookup: CDR1 SGDLS, CDR2 YYNGEE. This CDR3 has 15 amino acids. V dropped 0 bases and J dropped 9; count of bases not matched to a gene: 8.

In DNA form, the CDR3 reads TGTGCCTGGAGTGCCGGGACAGGGGATGGCTACACCTTC. It translates to CAWSAGTGDGYTF. The chain has TRBV30 and TRBJ1-2; 10 bases match TRBD1. The CDR3 spans 13 residues. From germline, CDR1 is GTSNPN and CDR2 SVGIG (reference sequence). V lost 1 base to trimming and J lost 6 bases; unmatched junction nucleotides: 2.

This clonotype was seen at least ten times. This chain connects TRBV21-1 to TRBJ2-1; the table's D call, TRBD1, has no DNA check behind it. TRBV21-1 is reported as a pseudogene. The CDR3 consists of 16 residues. The CDR3 sequence is CASSAVSGLPYNEQFF. CDR3 DNA: TGTGCCAGCAGCGCTGTCTCCGGACTGCCGTACAATGAGCAGTTCTTC.

This clonotype has just a few counts. The chain carries TRBV9 and TRBJ2-5, with TRBD2 matching over 8 bases. CDR3 length equals 17 residues. J was trimmed by 2 bases and V by 3 bases; bases with no gene match: 12. Looked up from germline, CDR1 is SGDLS and CDR2 is YYNGEE. The chain's CDR3 is CASSGGRIAGWQETQYF. The CDR3 bases are TGTGCCAGCAGCGGAGGTCGAATAGCGGGATGGCAAGAGACCCAGTACTTC.

This clonotype has more than one count but fewer than ten. V is TRBV15 and J is TRBJ2-3; D gene unclear. This CDR3 is 15 amino acids long. The V end was cut by 6 bases, the J end by 1 base, with 14 bases between. CDR1 and CDR2 (germline): LNHNV, YYDKDF (reference sequence). CDR3 loop: CATRGSPRGTDTQYF. Here the CDR3 DNA reads TGTGCCACCAGGGGGTCTCCCCGGGGCACAGATACGCAGTATTTT.

The chain recombines TRBV19 with TRBJ2-3, with D maybe TRBD2 (5 bases). V lost 10 bases, J lost 0 bases, and 14 bases lay in between. CDR1 is LNHDA and CDR2 is SQIVND in the germline V gene (reference sequence). This CDR3 region has 14 residues. Written as DNA, the CDR3 is TGTGCCACCCGAGGAGGACCCAGCACAGATACGCAGTATTTT. Translated, it gives CATRGGPSTDTQYF.

This clonotype was counted between two and nine times. The chain combines TRBV27 with TRBJ1-1; D ambiguous. This CDR3 contains 13 residues. CDR1 is MNHEY and CDR2 is SMNVEV in the germline V gene (reference sequence). V dropped 6 bases and J dropped 4 bases, with 12 bases sitting between them. Here the CDR3 DNA reads TGTGCCAGCAGAACGGGCCATGGCACTGAAGCTTTCTTT. It yields the protein CASRTGHGTEAFF.

This clonotype turned up a few times. This sequence joins TRBV20-1 and TRBJ2-4; TRBD1 matches at 7 bases. V lost 4 bases, J lost 4 bases, and 7 bases stayed unmatched. This CDR3 region has 14 residues. The germline V gene encodes CDR1 DFQATT and CDR2 SNEGSKA (reference sequence). This chain's CDR3 is CSATRDRRKNIQYF. CDR3 bases: TGCAGTGCTACTCGGGACAGAAGAAAAAACATTCAGTACTTC.

The chain joins TRBV5-5 to TRBJ2-7; D not certain. V gave up 0 bases and J gave up 5 bases, with 6 bases separating them. The V gene's germline CDR1 is SGHKS and CDR2 YYEKEE (reference sequence). This CDR3 region has 12 residues. The CDR3 spells CASSLVPDEQYF. The CDR3 nucleotides are TGTGCCAGCAGCTTGGTACCCGACGAGCAGTACTTC. The full variable domain, rest sourced from reference TRBV5-5 and TRBJ2-7, is DAGVTQSPTHLIKTRGQQVTLRCSPISGHKSVSWYQQVLGQGPQFIFQYYEKEERGRGNFPDRFSARQFPNYSSELNVNALLLGDSALYLCASSLVPDEQYFGPGTRLTVT.

As DNA, the CDR3 is TGCGCCAGCAGCCGGAGTCCAAGGCACGGCGGTCCTTTGAACACTGAAGCTTTCTTT. Translating gives CASSRSPRHGGPLNTEAFF. The chain employs TRBV4-1 and TRBJ1-1; D not certain. The CDR3 extends over 19 amino acids. The V gene's germline CDR1 is MGHRA and CDR2 YSYEKL. V lost 4 bases and J lost 0, with 24 bases in between.

This clonotype was recorded a few times. The genes are TRBV19 and TRBJ2-2, with D unresolved. CDR1 is LNHDA and CDR2 is SQIVND in the germline V gene (reference sequence). The CDR3 sequence is 13 residues long. With 7 bases removed from V and 2 bases from J, the gap between germline ends came to 8 bases. CDR3 in DNA: TGTGCCAGTACATTCGGTAACACCGGGGAGCTGTTTTTT. As protein: CASTFGNTGELFF.

This clonotype appeared a single time. The chain carries TRBV20-1 and TRBJ1-5; D is unresolved. Germline values: CDR1 DFQATT, CDR2 SNEGSKA (reference sequence). V lost 1 base to trimming and J lost 5 bases, with 9 bases between them. The CDR3 loop spans 13 amino acids. The CDR3 nucleotides are TGCAGTGCTAGAGGAAGAAGCGATCAGCCCCAGCATTTT. It codes for CSARGRSDQPQHF.